This T cell receptor (beta chain) appears in the sequencing data of a study of technical replicates of blood from a few donors. The CDR3 is 17 residues long. V lost 4 bases to trimming and J lost 6 bases; unmatched junction nucleotides: 10. Germline V CDR1 and CDR2: SGDLS, YYNGEE. The protocol was immunoSEQ multiplex PCR, while the TCRdb copy is restricted to in-frame clones and leaves out a portion. The sample lists about 6,900 clones, about 96% occurring once. The TCR comes from a human donor in good health. V usage is TRBV9 and J usage is TRBJ2-1; 13 bases line up with TRBD2. The specimen sequenced was PBMCs. This CDR3 reads CASSPRSGLAGINEQFF. CDR3 DNA: TGTGCCAGCAGCCCCCGCTCGGGACTAGCGGGAATCAATGAGCAGTTCTTC.